Presented here are 24 T cell receptor beta chains from one specimen sequenced in a study of PD-L1 blockade in urothelial cancer. Clones were sequenced by immunoSEQ multiplex PCR, and TCRdb holds only the in-frame ones, with some missing. The profile shows about 72,000 clones, around four fifths of them singletons. Sequenced material: PBMCs, taken around atezolizumab (anti-PD-L1) treatment. These receptors were obtained from a man aged 65-85 years with urothelial cancer.

This clone was counted a single time. The V call is TRBV29-1, the J call TRBJ1-1; 10 bases match TRBD1. V lost 7 bases to trimming and J lost 4 bases; unmatched junction nucleotides: 3. This CDR3 is built from 12 residues. Germline-derived CDR1 and CDR2 are SQVTM and ANQGSEA. The DNA of the CDR3 is TGCAGCGCATGGGACAGGGGCACTGAAGCTTTCTTT. Translation: CSAWDRGTEAFF.

V usage is TRBV19 and J usage is TRBJ1-5; D might be TRBD1 (6 bases). V lost 1 base and J lost 4, with 11 bases in between. Germline-derived CDR1 and CDR2 are LNHDA and SQIVND (reference sequence). The length of the CDR3 is 15 residues. The CDR3 protein is CASSIAGQRNQPQHF. CDR3 bases: TGTGCCAGTAGTATAGCTGGACAGAGGAATCAGCCCCAGCATTTT.

This clone was detected once. This chain connects TRBV5-6 to TRBJ1-5, with no clear D. Germline V gives CDR1 SGHDT, CDR2 YYEEEE. The V gene lost 1 base and the J gene lost 0 bases, with 8 bases spanning the gap. The CDR3 extends over 15 amino acids. CDR3 in DNA: TGTGCCAGCAGCTTGTTAGAGAATAGCAATCAGCCCCAGCATTTT. It is translated as CASSLLENSNQPQHF.

The chain joins TRBV28 to TRBJ1-2; tentatively, D is TRBD1 (5 bases). CDR3 length: 16 residues. Germline V CDR1 and CDR2: MDHEN, SYDVKM. Trimming removed 5 bases from V and 8 bases from J, with 24 bases in between. The DNA for the CDR3 is TGTGCCAGCAGTCCAACCCAAGGGTCGGGACTGGGAGGCTACACCTTC. Encoded protein: CASSPTQGSGLGGYTF.

The gene calls are TRBV4-1 and TRBJ2-3; 7 nucleotides agree with TRBD2. V shed 7 bases, J shed 0 bases, and the junction held 4 bases outside the gene matches. Germline values: CDR1 MGHRA, CDR2 YSYEKL. CDR3 length equals 14 residues. The CDR3 sequence is CASNGAGSTDTQYF. In DNA, the CDR3 is TGCGCCAGCAACGGAGCGGGAAGCACAGATACGCAGTATTTT.

The CDR3 sequence: CASSWDSQQFF. The CDR3 region has the DNA TGTGCCAGCAGCTGGGACAGTCAGCAGTTCTTC. V and J are TRBV5-6 and TRBJ2-1; TRBD1 matches 7 bases. Germline trimming cut 3 bases from V and 11 bases from J; bases unmatched to any gene: 2. The CDR3 has 11 residues. Germline-derived CDR1 and CDR2 are SGHDT and YYEEEE.

The chain combines TRBV5-1 with TRBJ2-3, with 14 bases that match TRBD2. With 3 bases clipped from V and 8 bases from J, the junction kept 8 bases outside the gene matches. Germline V CDR1 and CDR2: SGHRS, YFSETQ. This CDR3 comprises 16 residues. This CDR3 reads CASSSGTSGSGGTQYF. The CDR3 nucleotides are TGCGCCAGCAGCTCCGGGACTAGCGGGAGTGGAGGTACGCAGTATTTT.

This chain connects TRBV10-3 to TRBJ2-1; D is ambiguous. This CDR3 has 13 amino acids. CDR1 ENHRY and CDR2 SYGVKD come from the germline V gene. The V end was cut by 3 bases, the J end by 5 bases, with 8 bases between. The CDR3 DNA reads TGTGCCATCAGTGATGTAACGGACAATGAGCAGTTCTTC. Its translation: CAISDVTDNEQFF.

The chain joins TRBV7-3 to TRBJ2-1; 10 bases map to TRBD2. The length of the CDR3 is 16 residues. Germline V CDR1 and CDR2: SGHTA, FQGTGA. The junction had 5 bases not matched to a gene; V was cut back by 0 bases and J by 6 bases. The CDR3 nucleotides read TGTGCCAGCAGCTTAACGAACCAGCGGGAGGGCAATGAGCAGTTCTTC. Its protein is CASSLTNQREGNEQFF.

The rearrangement joins TRBV30 to TRBJ2-2; 9 bases map to TRBD1. V lost 7 bases to trimming and J lost 7 bases; unmatched junction nucleotides: 10. CDR1 and CDR2 (germline): GTSNPN, SVGIG (reference sequence). CDR3 length equals 14 residues. CDR3 loop: CAFRTGGAFGELFF. The CDR3, as DNA: TGTGCCTTCAGAACAGGGGGCGCTTTCGGGGAGCTGTTTTTT.

This clone was seen a single time. The chain is built from TRBV5-1 and TRBJ1-1; 9 bases agree with TRBD1. The V and J ends lost 4 bases and 0 bases, in that order; junction bases with no gene match: 7. The CDR3 is 16 residues long. Germline V gene sequence: CDR1 SGHRS, CDR2 YFSETQ. As DNA, the CDR3 is TGCGCCAGCAGCCTGGGACAGGGAGCTATGAACACTGAAGCTTTCTTT. It specifies CASSLGQGAMNTEAFF.

This rearrangement joins TRBV7-3 to TRBJ2-1, with D possibly matching TRBD2 (6 bases). The V end lost 1 base, the J end lost 4 bases, and 17 bases lay between the germline ends. CDR1 and CDR2 from the germline V gene are SGHTA and FQGTGA. The CDR3 consists of 17 residues. CDR3 protein: CASSLRSGSGEYNEQFF. In DNA form, the CDR3 reads TGTGCCAGCAGCTTAAGGTCGGGTAGCGGTGAATACAATGAGCAGTTCTTC.

This clone was counted only a few times. V usage is TRBV5-1 and J usage is TRBJ1-1, with D maybe TRBD1 (6 bases). Per the germline V gene, CDR1 is SGHRS and CDR2 is YFSETQ. With 1 base removed from V and 0 bases from J, the gap between germline ends came to 10 bases. This CDR3 is built from 15 residues. CDR3 DNA: TGCGCCAGCAGCTTGTTACAGGGCATGAACACTGAAGCTTTCTTT. Translation: CASSLLQGMNTEAFF.

The chain carries TRBV7-9 and TRBJ2-7, with 12 bases that match TRBD2. With V trimmed by 4 bases and J by 3 bases, 4 bases remained unmatched. Looked up from germline, CDR1 is SEHNR and CDR2 is FQNEAQ (reference sequence). There are 15 residues in the CDR3. This chain's CDR3 is CASSSQGLAGYEQYF. In DNA, the CDR3 is TGTGCCAGCAGCTCCCAGGGACTAGCGGGCTACGAGCAGTACTTC. The entire variable domain, with the rest obtained from reference TRBV7-9 and TRBJ2-7, is as follows: DTGVSQNPRHKITKRGQNVTFRCDPISEHNRLYWYRQTLGQGPEFLTYFQNEAQLEKSRLLSDRFSAERPKGSFSTLEIQRTEQGDSAMYLCASSSQGLAGYEQYFGPGTRLTVT.

This clone appeared once. In DNA, the CDR3 is TGCGCCAGCAGCTCTGGACTGTTCGGGACCCAGTACTTC. The encoded protein is CASSSGLFGTQYF. The chain combines TRBV5-1 with TRBJ2-5, with a tentative D call TRBD2 (5 bases). Germline CDR1 is SGHRS and CDR2 is YFSETQ. Trimming took off 3 bases at V and 7 bases at J, with 13 bases between the two ends. This CDR3 is built from 13 residues.

This clone was seen more than once but under ten times. V usage is TRBV13 and J usage is TRBJ2-1; 10 bases line up with TRBD2. This CDR3 region has 19 residues. Germline V CDR1 and CDR2: PRHDT, FYEKMQ (reference sequence). J gave up 0 bases and V 1 base, and 9 bases lay outside the gene matches. The CDR3 reads CASSLEALAGMSSYNEQFF. CDR3 nucleotides: TGTGCCAGCAGCTTAGAGGCACTAGCGGGAATGAGCTCCTACAATGAGCAGTTCTTC. The complete variable domain, with remaining parts taken from reference TRBV13 and TRBJ2-1, reads AAGVIQSPRHLIKEKRETATLKCYPIPRHDTVYWYQQGPGQDPQFLISFYEKMQSDKGSIPDRFSAQQFSDYHSELNMSSLELGDSALYFCASSLEALAGMSSYNEQFFGPGTRLTVL.

The V call is TRBV27, the J call TRBJ2-1; D may be TRBD2 (6 bases). Trimming cost V 3 bases and J 4 bases, with 10 bases left between them. CDR1 is MNHEY, CDR2 SMNVEV, per germline (reference sequence). This CDR3 has 14 amino acids. The CDR3 sequence: CASSLGTGYNEQFF. CDR3 DNA sequence: TGTGCCAGCAGTTTGGGGACTGGTTACAATGAGCAGTTCTTC.

CDR3 amino acids: CASSLVLSTDTQYF. The CDR3 coding sequence is TGCGCCAGCAGCTTGGTCCTATCCACAGATACGCAGTATTTT. The V gene is TRBV5-1, the J gene TRBJ2-3; D gene uncertain. This CDR3 region has 14 residues. V was pared by 0 bases and J by 2 bases, with 7 bases between. CDR1 SGHRS and CDR2 YFSETQ come from the germline V gene.

The rearrangement links TRBV5-1 to TRBJ2-2; 10 nucleotides match TRBD1. CDR1 SGHRS and CDR2 YFSETQ come from the germline V gene. Trimming at V came to 3 bases and at J to 3 bases, leaving 2 bases not matched to a gene. The CDR3 contains 15 residues. CDR3 residues: CASSSGQGYTGELFF. Written as DNA, the CDR3 is TGCGCCAGCAGCTCGGGACAGGGGTACACCGGGGAGCTGTTTTTT.

The chain has TRBV30 and TRBJ2-3, with a weak D call TRBD1 (5 bases). Between the trimmed V and J ends, which lost 0 bases and 2 bases, there was a span of 12 bases. The germline V gene encodes CDR1 GTSNPN and CDR2 SVGIG (reference sequence). The CDR3 consists of 15 residues. The CDR3 region has the DNA TGTGCCTGGAGTGTTGGCCTAGGGGCCACAGATACGCAGTATTTT. Translating gives CAWSVGLGATDTQYF.

The rearrangement links TRBV20-1 to TRBJ1-4, with D uncertain. V dropped 7 bases and J dropped 8 bases, with 8 bases sitting between them. Per the germline V gene, CDR1 is DFQATT and CDR2 is SNEGSKA (reference sequence). The CDR3 is made up of 10 amino acids. CDR3 amino acids: CSVSQEKLFF. CDR3 DNA sequence: TGCAGTGTTAGCCAGGAAAAACTGTTTTTT.

The CDR3: CASSAPTSGRRAGELFF. In nucleotides, the CDR3 is TGTGCCAGCAGCGCGCCCACTAGCGGGAGGAGGGCCGGGGAGCTGTTTTTT. The rearrangement uses TRBV9 and TRBJ2-2; 12 nucleotides align to TRBD2. J was trimmed by 6 bases and V by 3 bases; bases with no gene match: 9. Germline V gene data show CDR1 as SGDLS and CDR2 as YYNGEE. The CDR3 totals 17 residues.

The chain joins TRBV18 to TRBJ2-3; 7 bases line up with TRBD2. Germline assignment: CDR1 KGHSH and CDR2 LQKENI. This CDR3 region has 15 residues. V shed 5 bases, J shed 6 bases, and the junction held 11 bases outside the gene matches. CDR3 sequence (DNA): TGTGCCAGCTCATACACTCTAGCGGTCCTGGATACGCAGTATTTT. Protein product: CASSYTLAVLDTQYF. Together with reference TRBV18 and TRBJ2-3, the CDR3 gives the full variable domain: NAGVMQNPRHLVRRRGQEARLRCSPMKGHSHVYWYRQLPEEGLKFMVYLQKENIIDESGMPKERFSAEFPKEGPSILRIQQVVRGDSAAYFCASSYTLAVLDTQYFGPGTRLTVL.

This chain links TRBV10-3 with TRBJ2-3; 9 bases agree with TRBD2. Per germline, CDR1 ENHRY and CDR2 SYGVKD. The CDR3 spans 13 residues. The V segment lost 8 bases and the J segment 5 bases; nucleotides outside the gene matches: 5. The CDR3 DNA reads TGTGCCATCGGGGTAGCGGGAGTAGATACGCAGTATTTT. Protein: CAIGVAGVDTQYF.